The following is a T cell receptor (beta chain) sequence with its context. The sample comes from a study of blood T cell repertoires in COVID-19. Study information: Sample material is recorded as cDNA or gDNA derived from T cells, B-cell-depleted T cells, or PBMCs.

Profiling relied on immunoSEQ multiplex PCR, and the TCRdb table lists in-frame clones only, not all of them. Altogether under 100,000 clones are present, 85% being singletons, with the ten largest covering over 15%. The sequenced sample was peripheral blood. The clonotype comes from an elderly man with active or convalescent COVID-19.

The DNA for the CDR3 is TGTGCCAGCAGCTTAGATGCGGGCTCCTACAATGAGCAGTTCTTC. This gives the protein CASSLDAGSYNEQFF. The chain combines TRBV11-1 with TRBJ2-1; D perhaps matches TRBD2 (5 bases). In germline, CDR1 is SGHAT, CDR2 FQDESV (reference sequence). V was trimmed by 1 base and J by 0 bases, leaving 7 bases between them. CDR3 length equals 15 residues.